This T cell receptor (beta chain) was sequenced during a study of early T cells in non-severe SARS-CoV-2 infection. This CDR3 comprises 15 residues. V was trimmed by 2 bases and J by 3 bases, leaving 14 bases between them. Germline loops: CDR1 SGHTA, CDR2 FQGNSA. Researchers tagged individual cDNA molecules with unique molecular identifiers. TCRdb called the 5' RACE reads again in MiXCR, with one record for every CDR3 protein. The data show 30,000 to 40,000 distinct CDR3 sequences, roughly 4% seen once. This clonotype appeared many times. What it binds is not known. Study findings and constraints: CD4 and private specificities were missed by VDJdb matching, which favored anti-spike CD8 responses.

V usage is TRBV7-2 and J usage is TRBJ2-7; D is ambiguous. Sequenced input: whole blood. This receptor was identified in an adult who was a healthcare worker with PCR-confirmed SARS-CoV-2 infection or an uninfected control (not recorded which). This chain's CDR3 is CASSLPTRTVYEQYF. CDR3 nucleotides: TGTGCCAGCAGCTTACCGACAAGGACCGTCTACGAGCAGTACTTC.